Sequencing of this TCR beta chain was carried out in a study of T cell repertoires in cytomegalovirus infection. Study overall: Public TCR beta signatures indicated both CMV infection and matching HLA type. Study conclusions and caveats: Individuals carrying CMV plus the relevant HLA were identified by cumulative frequency of public TCR beta families. In two of eight donors, the top clonotype was HLA-C-restricted CMV-specific.

On this clonotype: Its antigen is undetermined.

TCRdb processed the reads anew with MiXCR; each CDR3 protein has one entry. The sample has 740,000 or so distinct CDR3 sequences, approximately 40% seen once. Between the trimmed V and J ends, which lost 5 bases and 2 bases, there was a span of 5 bases. The germline V gene has CDR1 DFQATT and CDR2 SNEGSKA (reference sequence). The CDR3 extends over 11 amino acids. Material: PBMCs. The chain links TRBV20-1 to TRBJ2-3, with no clear D. This TCR derives from a human donor in good health (CMV status not recorded). Some clones in this sample may be carry-over from other donors' samples. The CDR3 protein is CSAVITDTQYF. Here the CDR3 DNA reads TGCAGTGCTGTCATCACAGATACGCAGTATTTT.